This TCR beta chain was profiled in a study of beta chain features in type 1 diabetes. Sorting based on CD45RO/CCR7/CD25/CD127/CD95/CD27 separated CD4+ naive, central memory, regulatory and stem cell-like memory cells. The CDR3 has 13 amino acids. Germline V CDR1 and CDR2: MNHEY, SVGAGI. With 4 bases clipped from V and 9 bases from J, the junction kept 4 bases outside the gene matches. What was sequenced were expressed TCRB transcripts, since all of the isolated RNA had been reverse transcribed. Measured with immunoSEQ multiplex PCR; TCRdb has only the in-frame clones, and not every one. The repertoire holds roughly 230,000 clones, 9.6% seen once, with under 0.045% in the top ten. This clone was observed a handful of times.

This chain uses TRBV6-5 with TRBJ2-3, with 10 bases matching TRBD1. Material for sequencing was naive CD4+ T cells from blood. This sequence originates from a woman under 30 in good health. The chain's CDR3 is CASSSSGQGTQYF. In DNA, the CDR3 is TGTGCCAGCAGTTCCTCGGGACAGGGGACGCAGTATTTT.